This note documents a single T cell receptor (beta chain) sequence. The method was immunoSEQ multiplex PCR; TCRdb's version includes in-frame clones alone and lacks a portion of them. Among around 110,000 clones listed, 75% to 90% were seen once. This sample was taken from a study of control samples from healthy donors and cancer patients. Germline CDR1 MNHNY, CDR2 SVGAGI (reference sequence). V dropped 6 bases and J dropped 7 bases, with 13 bases sitting between them. The CDR3 has 14 residues. This clonotype was obtained from a woman in her fifties or sixties with colorectal cancer. The chain employs TRBV6-6 and TRBJ1-6, with D possibly being TRBD1 (6 bases). Sequenced sample: PBMCs. The CDR3 protein is CASSPGDGNSPLHF. DNA of the CDR3: TGTGCCAGCAGCCCAGGGGACGGGAATTCACCCCTCCACTTT.